The clone carrying this TCR beta chain was counted only a few times. Its antigen is still unknown. Losses at the gene ends were 0 bases for V and 10 bases for J; bases not matched to a gene: 6. Looked up from germline, CDR1 is SNHLY and CDR2 is FYNNEI. The CDR3 has 16 amino acids. ViraFEST used viral peptide pools to expand antigen-specific CD4+ T cells before sequencing. CD4+ T cells were isolated after less than 13 days of culture. Every well housed more than 1.5 million PBMC, which grew in culture alongside around 10 IU/ml IL-2 and around 9.4 ug/ml peptides. The method was immunoSEQ multiplex PCR; TCRdb's version includes in-frame clones alone and lacks a portion of them. Among about 79,000 clones listed, around 70% were seen once. This entry belongs to a study of vaccination effects on CD4 cells after COVID-19.

This rearrangement joins TRBV2 to TRBJ1-6; 10 positions match TRBD1. This clonotype was obtained from a human donor who received a COVID-19 vaccine. The sample consisted of CD4+ T cells from PBMCs cultured with HCoV-229E spike peptides, taken before COVID-19 vaccination. DNA for the CDR3: TGTGCCAGCAGTGAAGCCGGGACAGGGGAGGGCTCACCCCTCCACTTT. Residues: CASSEAGTGEGSPLHF.